This TCR beta chain comes out of a study of T cells in Graves' hyperthyroidism and ophthalmopathy. V shed 1 base and J shed 6 bases, with 4 bases lying between them. The CDR3 is 12 amino acids. CDR1 is SGHTA, CDR2 FQGNSA, per germline. The TCR beta CDR3 regions underwent amplification using RNA transcripts as the source. Primed by the HTBI set, a first-round RT-PCR was run on the TCR CDR3. TCRdb used MiXCR to reprocess the multiplex PCR reads, holding one entry per CDR3 protein. The sample has roughly 500,000 distinct CDR3 sequences; 46% are singletons. The V gene is TRBV7-2, the J gene TRBJ1-3; D gene ambiguous. Sequenced sample: peripheral blood or thyroid tissue (not recorded which). This receptor was identified in an adult woman with Graves' disease, either hyperthyroidism or ophthalmopathy (not recorded which). The CDR3 here is CASSLGENTIYF. Written as DNA, the CDR3 is TGTGCCAGCAGCTTAGGGGAAAACACCATATATTTT.